A selection of T cell receptor beta chains follows, all from one sample in a study of blood T cells in healthy people across ages. TCRdb re-called the 5' RACE reads through MiXCR, storing one row per CDR3 protein. The repertoire holds approximately 820,000 distinct CDR3 sequences, with 40% to 50% as singletons. Sequencing was carried out using blood. Receptors originate from a man between 60 and 70 years old in good health. Both conserved end residues are part of each CDR3. The D gene is left open where the match is weak. Expanded clones are given a class, and other clones once, few, many or no size at all.

TRBV5-1	-	-	TRBJ1-1	CASSLEPSGTEAFF	TGCGCCAGCAGCTTGGAGCCGTCAGGGACTGAAGCTTTCTTT
TRBV28	-	-	TRBJ1-2	CASTTTGGYRHGYTF	TGTGCCAGCACCACAACGGGGGGCTATAGGCATGGCTACACCTTC
TRBV6-1	TRBD2	-	TRBJ2-3	CASTKGTSGTITDTQYF	TGTGCCAGCACTAAGGGGACTAGCGGGACTATCACAGATACGCAGTATTTT
TRBV20-1	-	-	TRBJ2-2	CSATTLLNTGELFF	TGCAGTGCCACCACCCTCCTAAACACCGGGGAGCTGTTTTTT
TRBV9	TRBD1	-	TRBJ1-4	CASSGTGASNEKLFF	TGTGCCAGCAGCGGGACAGGGGCCTCAAATGAAAAACTGTTTTTT
TRBV5-5	-	-	TRBJ1-1	CASSTDPGNMNTEAFF	TGTGCCAGCAGCACAGACCCCGGGAACATGAACACTGAAGCTTTCTTT
TRBV18	-	-	TRBJ2-1	CASSRRAGLDNEQFF	TGTGCCAGCTCTAGAAGGGCAGGGTTGGACAATGAGCAGTTCTTC
TRBV5-1	-	-	TRBJ1-1	CASSWGADTEAFF	TGCGCCAGCAGCTGGGGGGCAGATACTGAAGCTTTCTTT
TRBV5-1	TRBD1	many	TRBJ2-7	CASSSDRGPYEQYF	TGTGCCAGCAGCTCAGACAGGGGGCCCTACGAGCAGTACTTC
TRBV20-1	-	-	TRBJ1-4	CSASREVGKLFF	TGCAGTGCTTCGAGGGAGGTGGGAAAACTGTTTTTT
TRBV18	TRBD2	-	TRBJ2-1	CASSPSPGLAGGRQFF	TGTGCCAGCTCACCATCCCCGGGACTAGCGGGGGGGAGACAGTTCTTC
TRBV6-1	TRBD1	many	TRBJ1-5	CASSEQGANQPQHF	TGTGCCAGCAGTGAACAGGGGGCCAATCAGCCCCAGCATTTT
TRBV5-1	-	few	TRBJ2-7	CASSFSNEQYF	TGCGCCAGCAGCTTCTCAAACGAGCAGTACTTC
TRBV3-1	-	many	TRBJ2-3	CASSATQGDTQYF	TGTGCCAGCAGCGCGACCCAGGGGGATACGCAGTATTTT
TRBV6-2/TRBV6-3	TRBD1	-	TRBJ2-3	CASSRTGGADTKYF	TGTGCCAGCAGCAGGACAGGGGGCGCAGATACGAAGTATTTT
TRBV2	-	-	TRBJ2-7	CASSESYPYEQYF	TGTGCCAGCAGTGAAAGCTACCCCTACGAGCAGTACTTC
TRBV20-1	TRBD2	few	TRBJ2-3	CSARDDQRGDTDTQYF	TGCAGTGCTAGAGATGACCAGCGGGGAGACACAGATACGCAGTATTTT
TRBV7-9	TRBD2	many	TRBJ2-3	CASSQSRGGSDTQYF	TGTGCCAGCAGCCAATCGCGGGGGGGCTCAGATACGCAGTATTTT
TRBV12-3/TRBV12-4	-	-	TRBJ2-5	CASRQDAQTQYF	TGTGCCAGCAGACAGGACGCGCAGACCCAGTACTTC
TRBV20-1	TRBD1	-	TRBJ1-2	CSARKTGLLYGYTF	TGCAGTGCTAGAAAGACAGGGTTATTGTACGGCTACACCTTC
TRBV20-1	-	few	TRBJ2-3	CSARVGSTDTQYF	TGCAGTGCTAGAGTCGGGTCCACAGATACGCAGTATTTT
TRBV6-4	-	-	TRBJ1-1	CASSVREDTEAFF	TGTGCCAGCAGTGTCAGGGAGGACACTGAAGCTTTCTTT
TRBV7-2	-	few	TRBJ2-2	CASSLGLGQLTGELFF	TGTGCCAGCAGCTTAGGCCTCGGCCAGCTAACCGGGGAGCTGTTTTTT
TRBV9	-	-	TRBJ2-5	CASSVDIQETQYF	TGTGCCAGCAGCGTAGACATCCAAGAGACCCAGTACTTC
TRBV29-1	-	-	TRBJ2-1	CSATTDPLYNEQFF	TGCAGCGCAACGACAGATCCGCTGTACAATGAGCAGTTCTTC
TRBV9	-	-	TRBJ1-5	CASSVGGEGNQPQHF	TGTGCCAGCAGCGTAGGAGGGGAGGGCAATCAGCCCCAGCATTTT
TRBV20-1	-	-	TRBJ1-6	CSASGAVNSPLHF	TGCAGTGCTAGCGGGGCAGTCAATTCACCCCTCCACTTT
TRBV6-5	TRBD1	few	TRBJ1-2	CASSSRGTGLSGYTF	TGTGCCAGCAGCTCCCGCGGGACAGGACTCTCTGGCTACACCTTC
TRBV29-1	TRBD1	-	TRBJ2-2	CSVTNRGTGELFF	TGCAGCGTAACAAACAGGGGTACCGGGGAGCTGTTTTTT
TRBV5-1	TRBD2	few	TRBJ2-5	CASSEPSREGSQQYF	TGCGCCAGCAGTGAACCGTCCCGGGAGGGTTCTCAGCAGTACTTC
TRBV27	-	-	TRBJ2-1	CASSLGSYNERFF	TGTGCCAGCAGTTTAGGTTCCTACAATGAGCGGTTCTTC
TRBV20-1	-	-	TRBJ1-1	CSARREVYTEAFF	TGCAGTGCTCGTAGGGAGGTTTACACTGAAGCTTTCTTT
TRBV20-1	TRBD1	-	TRBJ2-7	CSATLGQGAYEQYF	TGCAGTGCCACACTCGGGCAGGGGGCCTACGAGCAGTACTTC
TRBV27	TRBD1	-	TRBJ1-1	CASSSMTGSEAFF	TGTGCCAGCAGTTCGATGACAGGGTCTGAAGCTTTCTTT
TRBV19	-	-	TRBJ1-5	CASSRPYRGSNSNQPQHF	TGTGCCAGTAGCCGCCCGTATAGGGGTTCTAATAGCAATCAGCCCCAGCATTTT
TRBV29-1	-	many	TRBJ2-5	CSVEGQNQETQYF	TGCAGCGTCGAGGGGCAGAACCAAGAGACCCAGTACTTC
TRBV29-1	TRBD1	-	TRBJ2-7	CSAGGSGEQYF	TGCAGCGCAGGGGGTTCCGGTGAGCAGTACTTC
TRBV6-2/TRBV6-3	TRBD1	-	TRBJ2-3	CASSFGTEIIGTDTQYF	TGTGCCAGCAGTTTCGGGACAGAAATAATTGGCACAGATACGCAGTATTTT
TRBV4-3	-	-	TRBJ1-2	CASSQDKAGLGYGYTF	TGCGCCAGCAGCCAAGATAAGGCAGGGTTAGGTTATGGCTACACCTTC
TRBV7-2	TRBD2	-	TRBJ2-3	CASSRRLAGDADTQYF	TGTGCCAGCAGTCGCCGGCTAGCGGGGGATGCAGATACGCAGTATTTT
TRBV27	TRBD2	-	TRBJ2-7	CASSLTTGTSGISYEQYF	TGTGCCAGCAGTTTAACAACCGGGACTAGCGGGATTTCCTACGAGCAGTACTTC
TRBV6-5	-	-	TRBJ2-1	CASRVSTESSYNEQFF	TGTGCCAGCAGGGTCTCTACCGAAAGCTCCTACAATGAGCAGTTCTTC
TRBV25-1	-	few	TRBJ2-3	CASSPFGDTQYF	TGTGCCAGCTCCCCTTTTGGTGATACGCAGTATTTT
TRBV6-2/TRBV6-3	-	-	TRBJ2-4	CASRPLLAKNIQYF	TGTGCCAGCAGACCTTTACTAGCCAAAAACATTCAGTACTTC
TRBV20-1	-	many	TRBJ2-1	CSARDVGRGSYNEQFF	TGCAGTGCTAGAGATGTAGGAAGGGGCTCCTACAATGAGCAGTTCTTC
TRBV2	-	few	TRBJ2-7	CASAGGSYEQYF	TGTGCCTCCGCTGGGGGCTCCTACGAGCAGTACTTC
TRBV10-3	-	-	TRBJ2-3	CAIAGQITDTQYF	TGTGCCATCGCCGGACAGATCACAGATACGCAGTATTTT
TRBV6-5	-	few	TRBJ2-1	CASSYSSGYNEQFF	TGTGCCAGCAGTTACTCGTCCGGCTACAATGAGCAGTTCTTC
TRBV9	-	many	TRBJ2-7	CASSSDYGYEQYF	TGTGCCAGCAGCAGCGACTATGGTTACGAGCAGTACTTC
TRBV20-1	TRBD1	few	TRBJ2-7	CSAFKDRGHYEQYF	TGCAGTGCCTTTAAGGACAGGGGGCACTACGAGCAGTACTTC
TRBV7-9	TRBD1	-	TRBJ2-7	CASSTTRQGFIYEQYF	TGTGCCAGCAGCACAACAAGACAGGGTTTTATTTACGAGCAGTACTTC
TRBV6-2/TRBV6-3	-	-	TRBJ1-5	CASSYWGNNQPQHF	TGTGCCAGCAGTTATTGGGGCAACAATCAGCCCCAGCATTTT
TRBV7-2	TRBD1	few	TRBJ1-1	CASSLGDRGLIEAFF	TGTGCCAGCAGCTTAGGGGACAGGGGGCTTATTGAAGCTTTCTTT